This is a list of T cell receptor beta chains from one sample in a study of PD-L1 blockade in urothelial cancer. The data were produced by immunoSEQ multiplex PCR, yet TCRdb's version contains in-frame clones alone and is incomplete. This table holds roughly 87,000 clones, roughly nine tenths found once. Here the sequenced sample was PBMCs, taken around atezolizumab (anti-PD-L1) treatment. These receptor sequences come from a woman over 75 with urothelial cancer. Both conserved end residues are part of each CDR3. A D gene is named only where the DNA matches it firmly. Clone size is not always given. Where it is, it says once, few, many or a class for expanded clones.

TRBD1,once,TRBJ1-5,TRBV6-5,TGTGCCAGCAGCCGACAGGGGGCCGATCAGCCCCAGCATTTT,CASSRQGADQPQHF
.,.,TRBJ2-2,TRBV7-9,TGTGCCAGCAGCTTAGATCAAGTCGGCACCGGGGAGCTGTTTTTT,CASSLDQVGTGELFF
.,.,TRBJ2-7,TRBV10-2,TGCGCCAGCAGTCCCGGGACACTCGAGCAGTACTTC,CASSPGTLEQYF
TRBD1,.,TRBJ2-1,TRBV5-1,TGCGCCAGCAGCCCTGGACAGGGAAGTGCAAATGAGCAGTTCTTC,CASSPGQGSANEQFF
.,.,TRBJ1-5,TRBV7-3,TGTGCCAGCAGCTCCCAGGCCGGAGGGACCCAGCATTTT,CASSSQAGGTQHF
TRBD2,once,TRBJ2-3,TRBV18,TGTGCCAGCTCATTCTATAGCGGGAGGGCCAACACAGATACGCAGTATTTT,CASSFYSGRANTDTQYF
.,once,TRBJ2-5,TRBV5-1,TGCGCCAGCAGCTTTGGTGACAGCCAAGAGACCCAGTACTTC,CASSFGDSQETQYF
TRBD1,once,TRBJ1-2,TRBV5-1,TGCGCCAGCAGTTGGGGGGACAGGGATTTTGCTAACTATGGCTACACCTTC,CASSWGDRDFANYGYTF
TRBD2,.,TRBJ2-3,TRBV27,TGTGCCAGCAGTCCGTCTCCTACTAGCGGTCCCACAGATACGCAGTATTTT,CASSPSPTSGPTDTQYF
.,.,TRBJ2-2,TRBV30,TGTGCCTGGAGCGCCAGGGGTTCCGGGGAGCTGTTTTTT,CAWSARGSGELFF
.,.,TRBJ1-1,TRBV30,TGTGCCTGGGACTTGTCGGGACTTGGAGCTTTCTTT,CAWDLSGLGAFF
.,.,TRBJ2-1,TRBV5-3,TGTGCCAGAAGCTTTTGTATGGGTGGCCTAGCCGACTACAATGAGCAGTTCTTC,CARSFCMGGLADYNEQFF
.,.,TRBJ2-1,TRBV20-1,TGCAGTGCAAGGAGAGGTGGTGAGCAGTTCTTC,CSARRGGEQFF
.,.,TRBJ1-2,TRBV14,TGTGCCAGCAGCCACGGGGATGGCTACACCTTC,CASSHGDGYTF
.,.,TRBJ1-2,TRBV28,TGTGCCAGCAGCCCACAAAGTGGCTACACCTTC,CASSPQSGYTF
TRBD1,.,TRBJ1-2,TRBV28,TGTGCCAGCAGTTTATTGTTCGGACAGGGGAAGAGGGTGGGCGGCTACACCTTC,CASSLLFGQGKRVGGYTF
TRBD1,.,TRBJ1-2,TRBV27,TGTGCCAGCAGTTTCTCCGGGACAGGGGACGGCTACACCTTC,CASSFSGTGDGYTF
.,.,TRBJ1-1,TRBV11-2,TGTGCCAGCAGCCCCCCCTGGGGGGGCACTGAAGCTTTCTTT,CASSPPWGGTEAFF
.,.,TRBJ2-2,TRBV21-1,TGTGCCACCCTACCGGGGGGAGGGCCCGAGGACGGGGAGCTGTTTTTT,CATLPGGGPEDGELFF
.,.,TRBJ2-1,TRBV10-1,TGCGCCAGCAGTGAGGGGGGGAATGAGCAGTTCTTC,CASSEGGNEQFF
TRBD1,once,TRBJ2-5,TRBV19,TGTGCCAGTAGTATAGCTGGGACAGGGAAACAAGAGACCCAGTACTTC,CASSIAGTGKQETQYF
.,.,TRBJ2-1,TRBV5-1,TGCGCCAGCAGCCCACCGAGTGGCGGGGAAAACAATGAGCAGTTCTTC,CASSPPSGGENNEQFF
TRBD2,once,TRBJ2-1,TRBV9,TGTGCCAGCAGCGTGGGTAGCGGGAGGGTATCCTACAATGAGCAGTTCTTC,CASSVGSGRVSYNEQFF
TRBD2,.,TRBJ2-7,TRBV30,TGTGCCTGGACCTCTCCCTCGCCGGGGGGGTTCTCAGGCGAGCAGTACTTC,CAWTSPSPGGFSGEQYF
.,.,TRBJ2-7,TRBV9,TGTGCCAGCAGCGTAGGGACAACGGTCGGCGAGCAGTACTTC,CASSVGTTVGEQYF
.,few,TRBJ1-5,TRBV4-2,TGTGCCAGCAGCCAAATAGGCGGGTGGAGGTCGAATCAGCCCCAGCATTTT,CASSQIGGWRSNQPQHF
TRBD1,.,TRBJ1-4,TRBV28,TGTGCCAGCAGTTTCGGCGATCAGGGGGGAAAACTGTTTTTT,CASSFGDQGGKLFF
.,few,TRBJ2-1,TRBV4-2,TGTGCCAGCAGCCAAGAGCGAGGCGAGCGTGCGGGGCAGTTCTTC,CASSQERGERAGQFF
TRBD2,.,TRBJ2-1,TRBV7-7,TGTGCCAGCAGCTCCGGCGGGGGGCTATCCTACAATGAGCAGTTCTTC,CASSSGGGLSYNEQFF
TRBD2,.,TRBJ2-5,TRBV19,TGTGCCAGTAGTCCCCCTAGCGGGAGGTCGGAGACCCAGTACTTC,CASSPPSGRSETQYF
.,.,TRBJ2-3,TRBV9,TGTGCCAGCAGCGTTGACCACTACACAGATACGCAGTATTTT,CASSVDHYTDTQYF
.,.,TRBJ2-2,TRBV5-1,TGCGCCAGCAGACAGGGTTCGTCCGGGGAGCTGTTTTTT,CASRQGSSGELFF
.,.,TRBJ2-7,TRBV12-5,TGTGCTAGTGGCATGGACACCTCCTACGAGCAGTACTTC,CASGMDTSYEQYF
.,once,TRBJ1-4,TRBV28,TGTGCCAGCAGTTTGAGGGGCCAGGGAGGCGAAAAACTGTTTTTT,CASSLRGQGGEKLFF
.,.,TRBJ1-5,TRBV2,TGTGCCAGCAAAAATACAGGGAATCAGCCCCAGCATTTT,CASKNTGNQPQHF
TRBD1,.,TRBJ1-1,TRBV27,TGTGCCAGCAGTTCCCGACAGGGTCCCACTGAAGCTTTCTTT,CASSSRQGPTEAFF
.,few,TRBJ2-1,TRBV5-5,TGTGCCAGCAGCCTGGACCCGGCGGGGGAGCAGTTCTTC,CASSLDPAGEQFF
TRBD2,.,TRBJ2-5,TRBV29-1,TGCAGCGTTGAAGGTGGGCTAGCGGGATCCCAAGAGACCCAGTACTTC,CSVEGGLAGSQETQYF
.,.,TRBJ2-3,TRBV10-1,TGCGCCAGCAGTGAGGGAGCGCGTCACACAGATACGCAGTATTTT,CASSEGARHTDTQYF
TRBD1,.,TRBJ1-3,TRBV19,TGTGCCGCTGGGACAGATGGCCAGTCTGGAAACACCATATATTTT,CAAGTDGQSGNTIYF
TRBD2,.,TRBJ2-3,TRBV27,TGTGCCAGCAGTTTACTAGGGCTAGCGGGAGGCGGAAAAGATACGCAGTATTTT,CASSLLGLAGGGKDTQYF
.,.,TRBJ2-1,TRBV10-1,TGCGCCAGCAGCAACGACAGGAATGAGCAGTTCTTC,CASSNDRNEQFF
TRBD1,.,TRBJ1-2,TRBV27,TGTGCCAGCAAGGAGGACAGGGGAGAATGGTATGGCTACACCTTC,CASKEDRGEWYGYTF
TRBD1,.,TRBJ2-7,TRBV6-5,TGTGCCAGCAGTTACTCTGAGACCAGGGGGAACGAGCAGTACTTC,CASSYSETRGNEQYF
.,once,TRBJ1-2,TRBV28,TGTGCCAGCAGCGACAGTGCGAGTATCTATGGCTACACCTTC,CASSDSASIYGYTF
TRBD2,once,TRBJ2-3,TRBV5-4,TGTGCCAGCAGCCGCCCGACTAGCGGGGTAACCACAGATACGCAGTATTTT,CASSRPTSGVTTDTQYF
TRBD2,.,TRBJ2-2,TRBV6-1,TGTGCCAGCAGTGAAGTCGGGGGGACCACCGGGGAGCTGTTTTTT,CASSEVGGTTGELFF
.,.,TRBJ1-5,TRBV4-1,TGCGCCAGCAGCCACGATAGTGCAAGGCCCCAGCATTTT,CASSHDSARPQHF
TRBD2,once,TRBJ2-1,TRBV4-1,TGCGCCAGCAGCTTTACTAGCGGGGTCAGCTCCTACAATGAGCAGTTCTTC,CASSFTSGVSSYNEQFF
.,.,TRBJ2-1,TRBV28,TGTGCCAGCAGCTCTAGTCTTGGGTACCCCTACAATGAGCAGTTCTTC,CASSSSLGYPYNEQFF
TRBD1,.,TRBJ1-5,TRBV29-1,TGCAGCGCGGGGACAGGGAGGGTCGAGCCCCAGCATTTT,CSAGTGRVEPQHF
TRBD1,.,TRBJ2-5,TRBV5-6,TGTGCCAGCAGCATGGACAGGGGGAACCAAGAGACCCAGTACTTC,CASSMDRGNQETQYF
TRBD1,.,TRBJ1-2,TRBV28,TGTGCCAGCAGTTTAGTTGTGGACAGGGGGGATGGCTACACCTTC,CASSLVVDRGDGYTF